What follows are 15 T cell receptor beta chains derived from one specimen sequenced in a study of blood T cell repertoires in COVID-19. TCRdb's table, derived via immunoSEQ multiplex PCR, lists solely in-frame clones and lacks some. The sample has about 150,000 clones, about 88% seen once. The specimen sequenced was peripheral blood. The receptors derive from a woman older than 75 with COVID-19, enrolled during active disease.

This rearrangement joins TRBV5-1 to TRBJ2-3, with 12 bases fitting TRBD2. Germline CDR1 reads SGHRS; CDR2 reads YFSETQ. The CDR3 length is 17 residues. The ends lost 4 bases at V and 2 bases at J; junction bases unmatched: 8. The CDR3 loop reads CASSTGGLAGITDTQYF. CDR3 sequence (DNA): TGCGCCAGCAGCACAGGCGGACTAGCGGGAATCACAGATACGCAGTATTTT.

The genes are TRBV6-2 or TRBV6-3 and TRBJ1-2; 8 bases are shared with TRBD1. This CDR3 is built from 18 residues. J lost 0 bases, V lost 5 bases, and 14 bases had no gene match. CDR1 and CDR2 (germline): MNHEY, SVGEGT. The DNA of the CDR3 is TGTGCCAGCAGTCAAGGGACGACAGGGGTCCCTTCTAACTATGGCTACACCTTC. Encoded protein: CASSQGTTGVPSNYGYTF.

This clone came up once. The gene calls are TRBV10-3 and TRBJ1-5; a weak D match, TRBD1 (5 bases). The germline CDR1 and CDR2 sequences are ENHRY and SYGVKD. The V gene lost 6 bases and the J gene lost 0 bases, with 18 bases spanning the gap. The CDR3 has 17 residues. CDR3 amino acids: CAISASFLGVSNQPQHF. The CDR3 DNA follows: TGTGCCATCAGCGCCTCGTTTTTAGGGGTTAGCAATCAGCCCCAGCATTTT.

A single count supports this clone. The chain combines TRBV7-2 with TRBJ1-3, with D unresolved. The CDR3 spans 16 residues. The V end lost 2 bases, the J end lost 0 bases, and 11 bases lay between the germline ends. Germline values: CDR1 SGHTA, CDR2 FQGNSA. The CDR3 protein is CASSLKPSTSGNTIYF. The CDR3 nucleotides read TGTGCCAGCAGCTTAAAACCATCTACCTCTGGAAACACCATATATTTT.

This clone showed up just once. The V and J genes are TRBV24-1 and TRBJ1-2; 9 bases agree with TRBD1. CDR1 is KGHDR, CDR2 SFDVKD, per germline. The length of the CDR3 is 14 residues. V was clipped by 7 bases and J by 2 bases; unmatched bases: 4. The CDR3 DNA follows: TGTGCCACCAGCCCCGGACAGGGGAACTATGGCTACACCTTC. Encoded protein: CATSPGQGNYGYTF.

The table lists this clone with a few counts. The gene calls are TRBV7-2 and TRBJ2-5; TRBD2 matches 10 bases. This CDR3 has 14 amino acids. Germline V lookup: CDR1 SGHTA, CDR2 FQGNSA. V trimming: 2 bases; J trimming: 6 bases; junction bases outside the gene matches: 3. The CDR3, as DNA: TGTGCCAGCAGCTTAACACTAGCGGGAAAGACCCAGTACTTC. It translates to CASSLTLAGKTQYF.

This chain connects TRBV7-8 to TRBJ1-6; D possibly corresponds to TRBD1 (6 bases). The CDR3 covers 13 residues. V lost 5 bases and J 10 bases, leaving 12 bases between the germline ends. CDR1 SGHVS and CDR2 FQNEAQ come from the germline V gene. CDR3 sequence: CASSQNRESPLHF. The CDR3, as DNA: TGTGCCAGCAGCCAGAACAGGGAGTCACCCCTCCACTTT.

The CDR3 nucleotides are TGTGCCAGCAGTCCTTCCGGACTAGCGGGGGCCTTATACGAGCAGTACTTC. Its translation: CASSPSGLAGALYEQYF. The rearrangement joins TRBV6-6 to TRBJ2-7; TRBD2 agrees at 13 bases. Per the germline V gene, CDR1 is MNHNY and CDR2 is SVGAGI (reference sequence). The CDR3 loop spans 17 amino acids. V shed 5 bases and J 4 bases; nucleotides not matched to a gene: 11.

J is TRBJ1-1 and V is TRBV9; D not resolved. The germline V gene encodes CDR1 SGDLS and CDR2 YYNGEE. The V and J ends lost 4 bases and 2 bases respectively, with 15 bases between them. There are 15 residues in the CDR3. This CDR3 is CASSPHLRGNTEAFF. CDR3 in DNA: TGTGCCAGCAGCCCCCATTTACGGGGAAACACTGAAGCTTTCTTT. The full variable domain, with the rest looked up from reference TRBV9 and TRBJ1-1, is DSGVTQTPKHLITATGQRVTLRCSPRSGDLSVYWYQQSLDQGLQFLIQYYNGEERAKGNILERFSAQQFPDLHSELNLSSLELGDSALYFCASSPHLRGNTEAFFGQGTRLTVV.

The V and J genes are TRBV28 and TRBJ1-1, with 9 bases matching TRBD1. With 7 bases clipped from V and 3 bases from J, the junction kept 12 bases outside the gene matches. The germline V gene has CDR1 MDHEN and CDR2 SYDVKM. The CDR3 is 16 amino acids. Here the CDR3 reads CASTPGTGRVDTEAFF. The CDR3 DNA reads as TGTGCCAGCACCCCAGGGACAGGGAGAGTCGACACTGAAGCTTTCTTT.

The V gene is TRBV7-2, the J gene TRBJ1-3; no reliable D call. Germline CDR1 is SGHTA and CDR2 is FQGNSA. CDR3 length equals 15 residues. V was pared by 5 bases and J by 0 bases, with 11 bases between. The CDR3, as DNA: TGTGCCAGCAGCCCGGTGGTTAGCTCTGGAAACACCATATATTTT. Translating it yields CASSPVVSSGNTIYF.

The chain is built from TRBV6-2 or TRBV6-3 and TRBJ2-4, with a tentative D call TRBD2 (6 bases). Germline V gene lookup returns CDR1 MNHEY and CDR2 SVGEGT. V was pared by 2 bases and J by 3 bases, with 11 bases between. The CDR3 spans 15 residues. CDR3 DNA sequence: TGTGCCAGCAGTTACGGCGGGATAGGCAAAAACATTCAGTACTTC. Protein product: CASSYGGIGKNIQYF.

The rearrangement joins TRBV4-3 to TRBJ1-3; 8 bases fit TRBD1. The CDR3 has 15 residues. Germline-derived CDR1 and CDR2 are LGHNA and YSLEER. V lost 0 bases, J lost 4 bases, and 2 bases stayed unmatched. The CDR3 sequence is CASSQDGTGGNTIYF. The DNA for the CDR3 is TGCGCCAGCAGCCAAGATGGGACAGGAGGAAACACCATATATTTT.

This clone appeared a single time. CDR3 sequence (DNA): TGTGCCAGCACCCGGGGGCGGGGGGAACAAGAGACCCAGTACTTC. Translation gives CASTRGRGEQETQYF. The V gene is TRBV2, the J gene TRBJ2-5; 8 nucleotides agree with TRBD2. The CDR3 spans 15 residues. Germline CDR1 is SNHLY and CDR2 is FYNNEI. With 7 bases clipped from V and 2 bases from J, the junction kept 9 bases outside the gene matches.

The sample holds one count of this clone. This chain uses TRBV28 with TRBJ1-4; D perhaps matches TRBD1 (6 bases). Germline-derived CDR1 and CDR2 are MDHEN and SYDVKM. The CDR3 has 14 residues. Trimming pared 8 bases from V and 7 bases from J, leaving 17 bases between. CDR3 in DNA: TGTGCCAGCTGTCCTACAGGGACGGGTGAAAAACTGTTTTTT. As protein: CASCPTGTGEKLFF. Based on the CDR3 plus reference TRBV28 and TRBJ1-4, the full variable domain is DVKVTQSSRYLVKRTGEKVFLECVQDMDHENMFWYRQDPGLGLRLIYFSYDVKMKEKGDIPEGYSVSREKKERFSLILESASTNQTSMYLCASCPTGTGEKLFFGSGTQLSVL.